These 5 T cell receptor beta chains came from one sample sequenced in a study of shared clonotypes between healthy human individuals. The protocol was immunoSEQ multiplex PCR, while the TCRdb copy is restricted to in-frame clones and leaves out a portion. The sample yields some 690,000 clones, less than 95% seen once. The material sequenced was memory CD8+ T cells from PBMCs. Subset indicated: CD45RO+ cells pooled with CCR7-negative TemRA cells. The receptors were gathered from a man younger than 30 in good health. Some clones in this sample may be carry-over from other donors' samples.

The chain is built from TRBV6-1 and TRBJ2-7, with 10 bases matching TRBD2. V lost 3 bases, J lost 4 bases, and 6 bases stayed unmatched. Per the germline V gene, CDR1 is MNHNS and CDR2 is SASEGT. The CDR3 runs to 15 residues. Written as DNA, the CDR3 is TGTGCCAGCAGTGATGGACTAGCGGAGGTATACGAGCAGTACTTC. Amino acids: CASSDGLAEVYEQYF.

The rearrangement uses TRBV5-5 and TRBJ1-2; D remains ambiguous. The V and J ends lost 0 bases and 4 bases respectively, with 13 bases between them. Germline-derived CDR1 and CDR2 are SGHKS and YYEKEE (reference sequence). This CDR3 contains 15 residues. CDR3 coding DNA: TGTGCCAGCAGCTTGGACTTGGGCACGATCTATGGCTACACCTTC. Residues: CASSLDLGTIYGYTF.

The chain joins TRBV28 to TRBJ1-3; perhaps TRBD1 as D (5 bases). V gave up 3 bases and J gave up 8 bases, with 17 bases separating them. Germline V CDR1 and CDR2: MDHEN, SYDVKM. This CDR3 has 15 amino acids. The CDR3 DNA reads TGTGCCAGCAGTTTTTGGGGTGAACGACAGCACACCATATATTTT. Translation: CASSFWGERQHTIYF.

This clone was detected only once. The rearrangement links TRBV5-6 to TRBJ2-5; perhaps D is TRBD1 or TRBD2 (5 bases each). Trimming cost V 0 bases and J 1 base, with 16 bases left between them. Germline values: CDR1 SGHDT, CDR2 YYEEEE. The CDR3 has 17 amino acids. Here the CDR3 reads CASSLAGAGLIQETQYF. CDR3 sequence (DNA): TGTGCCAGCAGCTTGGCCGGGGCAGGCCTAATCCAAGAGACCCAGTACTTC.

V gene TRBV27 combines with J gene TRBJ2-1; 12 bases are a match to TRBD2. V dropped 2 bases and J dropped 2; count of bases not matched to a gene: 4. Germline CDR1 reads MNHEY; CDR2 reads SMNVEV (reference sequence). There are 17 residues in the CDR3. The CDR3: CASSLGLAGGPYNEQFF. DNA for the CDR3: TGTGCCAGCAGTTTAGGGCTAGCGGGAGGGCCCTACAATGAGCAGTTCTTC.